These 24 T cell receptor beta chains share one sample of origin, sequenced in a study of blood T cell repertoires in COVID-19 (dated by TCRdb to the early 2020s). The receptor library was made with the immunoSEQ multiplex PCR assay. TCRdb limited this immuneACCESS table to in-frame rearrangements with V and J called. A share of clones is missing; checked studies link under half to unresolved V genes, and the rest is unexplained. The sample table lists roughly 95,000 clones, around 82% of them with a count of one. Jointly, the top ten make up 6% to 7.5% of the sample. Sequenced sample: peripheral blood. These receptors came from a man between 45 and 60 years old with active or convalescent COVID-19.

The J gene is TRBJ2-7, the V gene TRBV5-1; no clear D gene. This CDR3 comprises 13 residues. V gave up 0 bases and J gave up 0 bases, with 4 bases separating them. Germline loops: CDR1 SGHRS, CDR2 YFSETQ. This CDR3 reads CASSLDGSYEQYF. As DNA, the CDR3 is TGCGCCAGCAGCTTGGACGGCTCCTACGAGCAGTACTTC. The variable domain in full, completed from reference TRBV5-1 and TRBJ2-7, reads KAGVTQTPRYLIKTRGQQVTLSCSPISGHRSVSWYQQTPGQGLQFLFEYFSETQRNKGNFPGRFSGRQFSNSRSEMNVSTLELGDSALYLCASSLDGSYEQYFGPGTRLTVT.

Only one count was recorded for this clone. The genes are TRBV5-1 and TRBJ2-3; D perhaps matches TRBD2 (6 bases). V lost 4 bases, J lost 1 base, and 13 bases lay in between. CDR1 is SGHRS and CDR2 is YFSETQ in the germline V gene. This CDR3 has 15 residues. CDR3 coding DNA: TGCGCCAGCAGCGCTACGGGACTTGGCACAGATACGCAGTATTTT. This gives the protein CASSATGLGTDTQYF.

V and J are TRBV5-1 and TRBJ2-3; possible D gene TRBD2, 6 bases. The CDR3 sequence is 14 residues long. Between the trimmed V and J ends, which lost 0 bases and 1 base, there was a span of 6 bases. The germline V gene encodes CDR1 SGHRS and CDR2 YFSETQ. CDR3: CASSLAGGTDTQYF. CDR3 nucleotide sequence: TGCGCCAGCAGCTTGGCGGGGGGCACAGATACGCAGTATTTT.

This chain links TRBV6-5 with TRBJ2-7; 8 bases are a match to TRBD1. J gave up 6 bases and V 6 bases, and 13 bases lay outside the gene matches. The germline V gene has CDR1 MNHEY and CDR2 SVGAGI. This CDR3 contains 15 residues. The CDR3 loop is CASSPGTGPLREQYV. CDR3 bases: TGTGCCAGCAGCCCCGGGACAGGCCCCCTACGCGAGCAGTACGTC.

This clone has only a few counts. The chain recombines TRBV6-2 or TRBV6-3 with TRBJ2-7; D is unclear. The CDR3 is 14 residues long. The germline gives CDR1 MNHEY, CDR2 SVGEGT. Between the trimmed V and J ends, which lost 6 bases and 3 bases, there was a span of 15 bases. The CDR3 sequence: CASSSTIFYYEQYF. In DNA, the CDR3 is TGTGCCAGCAGCTCTACCATCTTCTACTACGAGCAGTACTTC.

This clone was counted a single time. V gene TRBV5-1 combines with J gene TRBJ2-1, with a weak D call TRBD1 (5 bases). Trimming pared 1 base from V and 8 bases from J, leaving 19 bases between. Germline assignment: CDR1 SGHRS and CDR2 YFSETQ. The CDR3 totals 16 residues. CDR3 loop: CASSLPLGQGKDEQFF. In DNA form, the CDR3 reads TGCGCCAGCAGCTTGCCCCTTGGTCAGGGAAAGGATGAGCAGTTCTTC.

Notes on this clone: This specimen includes other DNA sequences encoding the same CDR3. The V gene is TRBV5-1, the J gene TRBJ2-1, with 7 bases lining up with TRBD1. The ends lost 3 bases at V and 4 bases at J; junction bases unmatched: 4. Per the germline V gene, CDR1 is SGHRS and CDR2 is YFSETQ. This CDR3 has 14 residues. The CDR3 DNA is TGCGCCAGCAGCTCGGGACAGTTGTACAATGAGCAGTTCTTC. Its protein product is CASSSGQLYNEQFF.

The V gene is TRBV2, the J gene TRBJ1-2; tentative D call: TRBD1 (5 bases). This CDR3 region has 14 residues. CDR1 and CDR2 (germline): SNHLY, FYNNEI. V dropped 1 base and J dropped 5 bases, with 11 bases sitting between them. The CDR3, as DNA: TGTGCCAGCAGTGAAGATCAGGGAGGGTATGGCTACACCTTC. It is translated as CASSEDQGGYGYTF.

CDR3 sequence: CASSSDSRAFF. The DNA of the CDR3 is TGTGCCAGCAGCTCCGACAGTAGGGCTTTCTTT. This rearrangement joins TRBV6-2 or TRBV6-3 to TRBJ1-1, with D possibly TRBD1 on 5 matching bases. The CDR3 is made up of 11 amino acids. The V end was cut by 6 bases, the J end by 11 bases, with 13 bases between. Germline CDR1 is MNHEY and CDR2 is SVGEGT.

This chain links TRBV14 with TRBJ2-2; TRBD1 aligns across 9 bases. With V trimmed by 2 bases and J by 4 bases, 5 bases remained unmatched. Germline V CDR1 and CDR2: SGHDN, FVKESK. This CDR3 is 16 amino acids long. CDR3 protein: CASSQPGQGATGELFF. The CDR3 nucleotides are TGTGCCAGCAGCCAACCGGGACAGGGCGCCACCGGGGAGCTGTTTTTT.

The rearrangement uses TRBV30 and TRBJ2-1; D gene uncertain. Trimming stripped 4 bases from V and 9 bases from J, with 10 bases between. The CDR3 is made up of 11 amino acids. Per the germline V gene, CDR1 is GTSNPN and CDR2 is SVGIG (reference sequence). In DNA, the CDR3 is TGTGCCTGGAAGTTCTCGGGTGAGCAGTTCTTC. This gives the protein CAWKFSGEQFF.

J is TRBJ2-3 and V is TRBV5-1; the D is unclear. V dropped 7 bases and J dropped 1 base, with 7 bases sitting between them. Germline assignment: CDR1 SGHRS and CDR2 YFSETQ. This CDR3 has 12 residues. CDR3 region: CASGPGTDTQYF. Here the CDR3 DNA reads TGCGCCAGCGGGCCAGGCACAGATACGCAGTATTTT.

J is TRBJ2-1 and V is TRBV6-5; TRBD2 aligns across 11 bases. With 5 bases clipped from V and 13 bases from J, the junction kept 7 bases outside the gene matches. The CDR3 has 13 amino acids. The germline V gene has CDR1 MNHEY and CDR2 SVGAGI. As DNA, the CDR3 is TGTGCCAGCAGTCAGTTAGCGGGGGGGAACCAGTTCTTC. This translates into CASSQLAGGNQFF.

The J gene is TRBJ2-5, the V gene TRBV4-3, with D unresolved. Germline-derived CDR1 and CDR2 are LGHNA and YSLEER. CDR3 length equals 13 residues. Trimming took off 0 bases at V and 7 bases at J, with 9 bases between the two ends. The CDR3 DNA is TGCGCCAGCAGCCAAGATCGCTCGGGGACCCAGTACTTC. It encodes CASSQDRSGTQYF.

This sequence joins TRBV7-9 and TRBJ2-3, with TRBD1 as a possible D gene (6 bases). The germline CDR1 and CDR2 sequences are SEHNR and FQNEAQ (reference sequence). Trimming pared 5 bases from V and 2 bases from J, leaving 20 bases between. This CDR3 spans 17 amino acids. The CDR3 spells CASSPYPTGTITDTQYF. DNA of the CDR3: TGTGCCAGCAGCCCATATCCCACAGGGACGATCACAGATACGCAGTATTTT.

The chain has TRBV4-1 and TRBJ1-5; 9 bases agree with TRBD1. Germline V CDR1 and CDR2: MGHRA, YSYEKL. The J segment lost 1 base and the V segment lost 5 bases, leaving 6 bases of the junction unmatched. The CDR3 is 16 amino acids. The CDR3 DNA sequence: TGCGCCAGCAGCGGAACAGGGGGCACCAGCAATCAGCCCCAGCATTTT. It translates to CASSGTGGTSNQPQHF.

The chain links TRBV11-2 to TRBJ2-3; D is perhaps TRBD1 (5 bases). Germline loops: CDR1 SGHAT, CDR2 FQNNGV. Between the trimmed V and J ends, which lost 7 bases and 6 bases, there was a span of 14 bases. CDR3 length equals 13 residues. The CDR3 is CASIGQGGDTQYF. The CDR3 bases are TGTGCCAGCATCGGGCAGGGCGGCGATACGCAGTATTTT.

The chain couples TRBV11-2 to TRBJ2-7; possibly TRBD1 for D (6 bases). This CDR3 has 14 amino acids. Germline CDR1 SGHAT, CDR2 FQNNGV. V lost 4 bases to trimming and J lost 0 bases, with 10 bases between them. The CDR3 DNA reads TGTGCCAGCAGCTCAAAGGGACACTCCTACGAGCAGTACTTC. It is translated as CASSSKGHSYEQYF.

The chain couples TRBV5-5 to TRBJ1-2, with D perhaps TRBD1 (5 bases). The CDR3 length is 14 residues. Trimming stripped 0 bases from V and 3 bases from J, with 9 bases between. Per germline, CDR1 SGHKS and CDR2 YYEKEE (reference sequence). CDR3: CASSLGTGDYGYTF. The CDR3 DNA sequence: TGTGCCAGCAGCTTGGGGACGGGGGACTATGGCTACACCTTC.

The chain is built from TRBV19 and TRBJ2-1, with a weak D call TRBD1 (6 bases). CDR3 length: 13 residues. With 4 bases removed from V and 9 bases from J, the gap between germline ends came to 13 bases. Germline V gives CDR1 LNHDA, CDR2 SQIVND (reference sequence). CDR3 nucleotides: TGTGCCAGTAGTACAAGACAGGCCTTTGAGCAGTTCTTC. Its translation is CASSTRQAFEQFF. Based on the CDR3 plus reference TRBV19 and TRBJ2-1, the full variable domain is DGGITQSPKYLFRKEGQNVTLSCEQNLNHDAMYWYRQDPGQGLRLIYYSQIVNDFQKGDIAEGYSVSREKKESFPLTVTSAQKNPTAFYLCASSTRQAFEQFFGPGTRLTVL.

This clone occurred once. This rearrangement joins TRBV30 to TRBJ1-2, with 11 bases matching TRBD1. The CDR3 extends over 14 amino acids. Germline V gene lookup returns CDR1 GTSNPN and CDR2 SVGIG (reference sequence). V shed 7 bases, J shed 2 bases, and the junction held 6 bases outside the gene matches. Written as DNA, the CDR3 is TGTGCCTTGACGGACAGGGGGCGAAACTATGGCTACACCTTC. Translation: CALTDRGRNYGYTF.

The chain has TRBV5-1 and TRBJ1-4; D may be TRBD1 (6 bases). From germline, CDR1 is SGHRS and CDR2 YFSETQ. Trimming took 0 bases from V and 3 from J, leaving 12 bases between them. This CDR3 has 16 amino acids. CDR3 DNA sequence: TGCGCCAGCAGCTTGGAAGGTACAGGGCCTAATGAAAAACTGTTTTTT. Encoded protein: CASSLEGTGPNEKLFF.

This clone was recorded only once. V usage is TRBV4-3 and J usage is TRBJ2-6; weak D call: TRBD1 (5 bases). Trimming left V 0 bases short and J 2 bases short, with 14 bases between. The CDR3 spans 18 residues. From germline, CDR1 is LGHNA and CDR2 YSLEER. The CDR3 reads CASSQESAQEAGANVLTF. The CDR3 DNA sequence: TGCGCCAGCAGCCAAGAGTCCGCACAGGAAGCTGGGGCCAACGTCCTGACTTTC.

The V and J genes are TRBV5-3 and TRBJ2-3; 9 bases map to TRBD2. TRBV5-3 is flagged as an ORF with uncertain function. This CDR3 region has 15 residues. The J segment lost 3 bases and the V segment lost 0 bases, leaving 2 bases of the junction unmatched. The CDR3, as DNA: TGTGCCAGAAGCTTGGATAGCGGGGGAACAGATACGCAGTATTTT. Protein: CARSLDSGGTDTQYF.